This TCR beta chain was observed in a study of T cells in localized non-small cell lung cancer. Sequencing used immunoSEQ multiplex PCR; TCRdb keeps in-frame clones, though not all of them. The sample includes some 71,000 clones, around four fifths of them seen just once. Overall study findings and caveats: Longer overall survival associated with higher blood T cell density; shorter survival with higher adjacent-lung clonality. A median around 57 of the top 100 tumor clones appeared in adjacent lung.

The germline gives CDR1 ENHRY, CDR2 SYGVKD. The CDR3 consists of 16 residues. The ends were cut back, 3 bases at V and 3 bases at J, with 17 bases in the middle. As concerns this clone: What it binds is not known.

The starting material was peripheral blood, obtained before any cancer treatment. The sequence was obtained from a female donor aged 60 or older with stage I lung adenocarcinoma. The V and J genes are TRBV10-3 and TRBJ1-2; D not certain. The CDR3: CAISEGTSSAYYGYTF. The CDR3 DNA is TGTGCCATCAGTGAAGGCACAAGCAGCGCTTACTATGGCTACACCTTC.